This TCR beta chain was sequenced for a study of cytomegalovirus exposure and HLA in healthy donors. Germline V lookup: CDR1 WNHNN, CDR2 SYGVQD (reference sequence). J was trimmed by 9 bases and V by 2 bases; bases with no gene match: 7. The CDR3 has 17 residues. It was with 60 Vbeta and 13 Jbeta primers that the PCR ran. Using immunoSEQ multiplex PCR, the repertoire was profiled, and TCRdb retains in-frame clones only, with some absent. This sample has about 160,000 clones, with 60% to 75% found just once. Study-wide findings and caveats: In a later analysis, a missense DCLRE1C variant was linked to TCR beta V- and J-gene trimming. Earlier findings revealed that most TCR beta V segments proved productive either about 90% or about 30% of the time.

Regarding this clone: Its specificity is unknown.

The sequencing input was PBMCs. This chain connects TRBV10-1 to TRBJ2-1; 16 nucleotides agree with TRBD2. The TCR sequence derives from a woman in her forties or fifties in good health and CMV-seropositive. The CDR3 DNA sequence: TGCGCCAGCAGTGAGGGGGGACTAGCGGGGGGGAAAACTGAGCAGTTCTTC. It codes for CASSEGGLAGGKTEQFF.